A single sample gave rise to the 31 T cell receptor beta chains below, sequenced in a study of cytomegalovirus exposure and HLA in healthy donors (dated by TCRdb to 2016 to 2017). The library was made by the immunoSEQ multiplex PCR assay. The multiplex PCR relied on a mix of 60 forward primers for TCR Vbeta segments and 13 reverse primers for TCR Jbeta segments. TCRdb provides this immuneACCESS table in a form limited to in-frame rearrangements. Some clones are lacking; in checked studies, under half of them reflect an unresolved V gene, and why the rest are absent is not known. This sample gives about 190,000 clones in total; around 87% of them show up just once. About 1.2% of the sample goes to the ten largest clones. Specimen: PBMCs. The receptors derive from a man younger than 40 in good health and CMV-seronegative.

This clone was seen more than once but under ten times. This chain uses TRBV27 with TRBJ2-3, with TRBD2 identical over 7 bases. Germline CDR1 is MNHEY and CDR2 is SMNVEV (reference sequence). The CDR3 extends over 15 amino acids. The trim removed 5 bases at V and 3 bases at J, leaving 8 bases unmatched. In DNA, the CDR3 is TGTGCCAGCAGTACGCTAGCGGCCCGGACAGATACGCAGTATTTT. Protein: CASSTLAARTDTQYF.

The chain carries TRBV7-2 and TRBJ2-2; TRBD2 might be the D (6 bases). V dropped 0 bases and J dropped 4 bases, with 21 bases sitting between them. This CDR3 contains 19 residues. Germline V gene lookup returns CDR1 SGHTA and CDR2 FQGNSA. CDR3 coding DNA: TGTGCCAGCAGCTTAGCGGTTTTTGGGCCCCCGGGGGTCACCGGGGAGCTGTTTTTT. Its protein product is CASSLAVFGPPGVTGELFF. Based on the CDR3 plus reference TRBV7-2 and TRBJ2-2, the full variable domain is GAGVSQSPSNKVTEKGKDVELRCDPISGHTALYWYRQSLGQGLEFLIYFQGNSAPDKSGLPSDRFSAERTGGSVSTLTIQRTQQEDSAVYLCASSLAVFGPPGVTGELFFGEGSRLTVL.

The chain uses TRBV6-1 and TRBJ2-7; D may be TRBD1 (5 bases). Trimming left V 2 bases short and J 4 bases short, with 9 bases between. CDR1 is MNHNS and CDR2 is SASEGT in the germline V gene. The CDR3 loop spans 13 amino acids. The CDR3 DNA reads TGTGCCAGCAGTGAATCCCCAGGGTACGAGCAGTACTTC. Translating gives CASSESPGYEQYF.

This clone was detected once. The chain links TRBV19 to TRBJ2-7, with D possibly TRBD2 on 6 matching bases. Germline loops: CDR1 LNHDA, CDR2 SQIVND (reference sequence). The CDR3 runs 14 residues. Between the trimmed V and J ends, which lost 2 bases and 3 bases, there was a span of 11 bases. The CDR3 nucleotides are TGTGCCAGTAGTATAAGACTAGTAGGCTACGAGCAGTACTTC. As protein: CASSIRLVGYEQYF.

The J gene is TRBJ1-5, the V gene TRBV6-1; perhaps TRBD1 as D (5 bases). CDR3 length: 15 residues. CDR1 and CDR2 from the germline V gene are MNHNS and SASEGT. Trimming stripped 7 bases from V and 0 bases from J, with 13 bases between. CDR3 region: CASTPGGYSNQPQHF. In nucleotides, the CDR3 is TGTGCCAGCACTCCGGGGGGTTATAGCAATCAGCCCCAGCATTTT.

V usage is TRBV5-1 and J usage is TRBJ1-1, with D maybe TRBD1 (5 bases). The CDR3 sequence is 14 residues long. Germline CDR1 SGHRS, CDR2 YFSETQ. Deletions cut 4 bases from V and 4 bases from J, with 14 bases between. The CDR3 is CASSPWQGGTEAFF. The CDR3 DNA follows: TGCGCCAGCAGCCCCTGGCAGGGCGGCACTGAAGCTTTCTTT.

The CDR3 coding sequence is TGTGCCAGCAGCCAAGATCTAATGGGGCGGGAGTTCGCCTACGAGCAGTACTTC. It codes for CASSQDLMGREFAYEQYF. This chain joins TRBV4-2 and TRBJ2-7, with 7 bases fitting TRBD2. Per germline, CDR1 LGHNA and CDR2 YNFKEQ. Germline trimming cut 0 bases from V and 2 bases from J; bases unmatched to any gene: 13. The CDR3 is 18 residues long.

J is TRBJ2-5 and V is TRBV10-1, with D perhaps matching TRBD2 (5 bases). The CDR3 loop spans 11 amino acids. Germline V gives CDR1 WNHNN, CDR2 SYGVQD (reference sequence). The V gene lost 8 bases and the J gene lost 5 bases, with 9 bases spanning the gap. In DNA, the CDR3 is TGCGCCAGCGCGGGCGGGGAGACCCAGTACTTC. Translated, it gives CASAGGETQYF.

CDR3 in DNA: TGTGCCAGCAGTAGGGACAGGGGGTCGTCTGGGCAGTACTTC. Amino acids: CASSRDRGSSGQYF. The J gene is TRBJ2-7, the V gene TRBV6-6, with 11 bases fitting TRBD1. V lost 5 bases and J lost 9; bases outside the gene matches: 9. The CDR3 loop spans 14 amino acids. Germline values: CDR1 MNHNY, CDR2 SVGAGI (reference sequence).

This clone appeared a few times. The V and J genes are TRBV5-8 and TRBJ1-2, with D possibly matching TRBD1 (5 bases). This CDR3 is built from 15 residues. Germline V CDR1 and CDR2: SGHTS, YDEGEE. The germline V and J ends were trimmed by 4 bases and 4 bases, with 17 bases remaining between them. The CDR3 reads CASSVPGTGGYGYTF. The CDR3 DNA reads TGTGCCAGCAGCGTCCCGGGGACGGGAGGCTATGGCTACACCTTC.

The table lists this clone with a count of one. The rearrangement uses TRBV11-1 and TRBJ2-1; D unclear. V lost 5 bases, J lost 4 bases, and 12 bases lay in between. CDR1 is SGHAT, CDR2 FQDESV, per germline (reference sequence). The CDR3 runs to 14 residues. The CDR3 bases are TGTGCCAGCAGCGTCCCGCGCGGATACAATGAGCAGTTCTTC. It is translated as CASSVPRGYNEQFF. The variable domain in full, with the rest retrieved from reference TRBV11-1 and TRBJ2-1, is EAEVAQSPRYKITEKSQAVAFWCDPISGHATLYWYRQILGQGPELLVQFQDESVVDDSQLPKDRFSAERLKGVDSTLKIQPAELGDSAMYLCASSVPRGYNEQFFGPGTRLTVL.

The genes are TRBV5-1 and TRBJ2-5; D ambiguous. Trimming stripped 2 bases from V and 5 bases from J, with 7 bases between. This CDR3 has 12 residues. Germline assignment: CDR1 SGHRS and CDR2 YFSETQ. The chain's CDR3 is CASSFARETQYF. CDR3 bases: TGCGCCAGCAGCTTCGCTAGGGAGACCCAGTACTTC.

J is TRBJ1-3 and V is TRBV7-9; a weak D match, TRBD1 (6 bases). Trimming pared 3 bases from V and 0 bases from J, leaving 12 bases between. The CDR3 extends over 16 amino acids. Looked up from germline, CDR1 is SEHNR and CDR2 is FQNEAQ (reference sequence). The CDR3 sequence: CASSFAGAHSGNTIYF. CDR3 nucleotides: TGTGCCAGCAGCTTTGCGGGGGCTCACTCTGGAAACACCATATATTTT.

The CDR3 nucleotides read TGTGCCACCGCAGCTTCCTCGCAGGGGATGAACACCGGGGAGCTGTTTTTT. This gives the protein CATAASSQGMNTGELFF. The rearrangement joins TRBV15 to TRBJ2-2; D is perhaps TRBD1 (6 bases). The CDR3 sequence is 17 residues long. Trimming removed 8 bases from V and 1 base from J, with 20 bases in between. In germline, CDR1 is LNHNV, CDR2 YYDKDF (reference sequence).

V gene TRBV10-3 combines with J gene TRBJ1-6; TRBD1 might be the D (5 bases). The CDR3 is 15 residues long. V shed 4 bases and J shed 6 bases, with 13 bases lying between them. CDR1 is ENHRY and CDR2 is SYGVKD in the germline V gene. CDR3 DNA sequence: TGTGCCATCAGTGTTTACGGGGGTACTAATTCACCCCTCCACTTT. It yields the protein CAISVYGGTNSPLHF.

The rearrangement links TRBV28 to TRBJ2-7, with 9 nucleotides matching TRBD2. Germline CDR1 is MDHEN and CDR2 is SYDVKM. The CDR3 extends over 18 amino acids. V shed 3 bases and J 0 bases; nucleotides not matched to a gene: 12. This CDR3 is CASSLELAGVKGSYEQYF. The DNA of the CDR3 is TGTGCCAGCAGTTTGGAGTTAGCGGGAGTGAAAGGCTCCTACGAGCAGTACTTC.

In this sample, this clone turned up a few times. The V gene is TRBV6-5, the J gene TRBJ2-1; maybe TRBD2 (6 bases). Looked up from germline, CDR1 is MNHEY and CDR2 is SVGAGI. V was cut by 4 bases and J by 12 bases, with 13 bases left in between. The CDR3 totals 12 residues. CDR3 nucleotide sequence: TGTGCCAGCAGTTGGCCCCCGGAGGGGCAGTTCTTC. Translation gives CASSWPPEGQFF.

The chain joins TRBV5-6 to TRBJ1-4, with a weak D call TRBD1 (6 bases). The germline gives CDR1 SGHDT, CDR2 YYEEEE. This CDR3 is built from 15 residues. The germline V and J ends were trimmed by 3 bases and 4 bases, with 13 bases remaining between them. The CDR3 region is CASSSQQGNNEKLFF. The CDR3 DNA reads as TGTGCCAGCAGCTCCCAACAGGGAAATAATGAAAAACTGTTTTTT.

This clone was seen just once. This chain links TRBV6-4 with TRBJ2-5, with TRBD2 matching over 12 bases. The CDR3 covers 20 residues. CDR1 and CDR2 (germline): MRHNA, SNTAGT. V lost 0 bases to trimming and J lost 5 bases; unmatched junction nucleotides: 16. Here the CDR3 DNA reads TGTGCCAGCAGTGACTCGAGTCTAGCGGGAGGGCGGGGTCTGGTGGAGACCCAGTACTTC. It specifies CASSDSSLAGGRGLVETQYF.

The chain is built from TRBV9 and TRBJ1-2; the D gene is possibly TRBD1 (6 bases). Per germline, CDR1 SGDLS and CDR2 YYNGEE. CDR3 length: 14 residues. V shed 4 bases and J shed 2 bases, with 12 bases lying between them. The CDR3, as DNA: TGTGCCAGCAGCCCGCGGACAGCGAACTATGGCTACACCTTC. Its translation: CASSPRTANYGYTF.

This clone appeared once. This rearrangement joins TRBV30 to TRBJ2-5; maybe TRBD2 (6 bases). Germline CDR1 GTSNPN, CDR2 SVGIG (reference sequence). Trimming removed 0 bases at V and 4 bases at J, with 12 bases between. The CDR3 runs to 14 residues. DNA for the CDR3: TGTGCCTGGAGTGTACTGGCGGGGTCAGAGACCCAGTACTTC. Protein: CAWSVLAGSETQYF. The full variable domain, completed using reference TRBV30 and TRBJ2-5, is SQTIHQWPATLVQPVGSPLSLECTVEGTSNPNLYWYRQAAGRGLQLLFYSVGIGQISSEVPQNLSASRPQDRQFILSSKKLLLSDSGFYLCAWSVLAGSETQYFGPGTRLLVL.

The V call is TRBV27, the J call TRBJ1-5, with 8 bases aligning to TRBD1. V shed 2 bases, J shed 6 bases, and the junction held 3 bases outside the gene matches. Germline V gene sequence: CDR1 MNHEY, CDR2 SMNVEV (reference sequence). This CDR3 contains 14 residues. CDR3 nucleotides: TGTGCCAGCAGTTTAGGGCAGGGGGCTCAGCCCCAGCATTTT. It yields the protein CASSLGQGAQPQHF.

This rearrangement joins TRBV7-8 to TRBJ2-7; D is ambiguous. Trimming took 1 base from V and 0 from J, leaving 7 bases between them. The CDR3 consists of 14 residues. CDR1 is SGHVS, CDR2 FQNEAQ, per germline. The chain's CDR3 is CASSLVRSSYEQYF. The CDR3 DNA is TGTGCCAGCAGCTTAGTTAGAAGCTCCTACGAGCAGTACTTC.

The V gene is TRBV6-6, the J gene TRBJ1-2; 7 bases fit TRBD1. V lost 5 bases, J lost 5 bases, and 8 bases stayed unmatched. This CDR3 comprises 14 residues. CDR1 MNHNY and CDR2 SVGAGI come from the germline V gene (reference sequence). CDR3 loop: CASSAPGTVYGYTF. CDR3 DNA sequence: TGTGCCAGCAGTGCCCCCGGGACAGTGTATGGCTACACCTTC.

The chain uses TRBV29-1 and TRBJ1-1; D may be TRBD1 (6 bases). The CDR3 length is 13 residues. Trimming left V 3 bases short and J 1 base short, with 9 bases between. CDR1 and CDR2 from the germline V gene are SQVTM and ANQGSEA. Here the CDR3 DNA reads TGCAGCGTTGATACAGGGCAGAACACTGAAGCTTTCTTT. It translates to CSVDTGQNTEAFF.

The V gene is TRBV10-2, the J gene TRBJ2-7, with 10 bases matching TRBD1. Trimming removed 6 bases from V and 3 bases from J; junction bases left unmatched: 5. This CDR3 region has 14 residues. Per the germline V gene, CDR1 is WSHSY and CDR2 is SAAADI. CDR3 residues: CASRRDRGGYEQYF. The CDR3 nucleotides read TGCGCCAGCAGAAGGGACAGGGGAGGCTACGAGCAGTACTTC.

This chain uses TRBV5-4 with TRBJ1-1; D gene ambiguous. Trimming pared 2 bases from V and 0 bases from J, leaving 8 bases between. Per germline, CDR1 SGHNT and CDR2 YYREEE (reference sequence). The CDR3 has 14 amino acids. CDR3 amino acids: CASSFGGMNTEAFF. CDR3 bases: TGTGCCAGCAGCTTCGGAGGCATGAACACTGAAGCTTTCTTT.

CDR3 sequence: CATEPAGQPNEKLFF. CDR3 in DNA: TGTGCCACCGAACCGGCGGGACAGCCTAATGAAAAACTGTTTTTT. The rearrangement links TRBV28 to TRBJ1-4; 7 nucleotides agree with TRBD1. CDR3 size: 15 residues. Germline V gene sequence: CDR1 MDHEN, CDR2 SYDVKM. After removal of 10 bases from V and 3 bases from J, the junction contained 11 bases not matched to a gene.

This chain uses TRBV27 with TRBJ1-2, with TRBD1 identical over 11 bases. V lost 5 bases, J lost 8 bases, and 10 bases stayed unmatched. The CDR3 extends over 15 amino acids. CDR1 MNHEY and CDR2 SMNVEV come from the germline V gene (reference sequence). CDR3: CASSPTGTGGEGYTF. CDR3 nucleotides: TGTGCCAGCAGTCCCACCGGGACAGGGGGTGAAGGCTACACCTTC.

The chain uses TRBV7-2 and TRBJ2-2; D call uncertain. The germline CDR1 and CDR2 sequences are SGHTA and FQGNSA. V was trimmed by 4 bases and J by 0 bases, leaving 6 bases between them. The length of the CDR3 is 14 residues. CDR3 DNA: TGTGCCAGCAGCTCCTCTACGAACACCGGGGAGCTGTTTTTT. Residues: CASSSSTNTGELFF.

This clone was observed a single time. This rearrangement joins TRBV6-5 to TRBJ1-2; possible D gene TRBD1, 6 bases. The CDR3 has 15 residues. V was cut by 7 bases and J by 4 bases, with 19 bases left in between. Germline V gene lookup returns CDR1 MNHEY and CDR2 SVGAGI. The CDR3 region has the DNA TGTGCCAGCACCCCTTTTGGGGGCTCCCCCTATGGCTACACCTTC. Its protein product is CASTPFGGSPYGYTF.